Included here is one TCR beta chain sequence, with context. Its antigen is still unknown. The entry originates in a study of Ad26.COV2.S vaccination and SARS-CoV-2 variants. Findings and limits, study-wide: Substantial breadth in spike-specific CD8+ and CD4+ T cell responses was reportedly seen after vaccination.

V was cut by 5 bases and J by 8 bases, with 25 bases left in between. From germline, CDR1 is MNHNY and CDR2 SVGAGI (reference sequence). This CDR3 region has 16 residues. The method was immunoSEQ multiplex PCR; TCRdb's version includes in-frame clones alone and lacks a portion of them. Of hundreds of thousands of clones in the sample, 80% to 95% were seen once. Treatment: about 20 received Ad26.COV2.S at low or high dose, single or two shots; several received placebo; per-sample allocation not given. On day 63 after the first injection, vaccine and placebo recipients gave samples. This specimen consisted of peripheral blood, obtained in a trial of Ad26.COV2.S vaccine versus placebo. The chain joins TRBV6-6 to TRBJ2-7, with D possibly matching TRBD2 (5 bases). This TCR derives from a person between 18 and 60 years old who received the Ad26.COV2.S COVID-19 vaccine or a placebo. CDR3 sequence: CASSPNRGPSYDQQYF. As DNA, the CDR3 is TGTGCCAGCAGTCCTAACCGAGGGCCTTCCTACGACCAGCAGTACTTC.